This T cell receptor beta chain was captured by sequencing in a study of molecular identifiers for immune sequencing clone quantification. This clonotype was observed a few times. Construction of naive CD8 libraries employed about 19,000 to 1,000,000 sorted cells together with 10%, 30% or 50% RNA. Sorting isolated naive CD8 T cells as CD8+CD4-CCR7+CD45RA+ events. CDR1 and CDR2 (germline): LGHNA, YSLEER. Trimming removed 0 bases from V and 3 bases from J, with 12 bases in between. The CDR3 length is 15 residues. In preparing bulk TCR libraries, previously described methods and listed TCR primers were used. TCRdb reanalysed the PCR reads using MiXCR and keeps one entry per CDR3 protein. Of some 320,000 distinct CDR3 sequences detected, about 21% appear once; the ten largest clones hold about 0.79%.

The sequence came from a human donor in good health. Some libraries in this study had Jurkat cell RNA spiked in. The chain links TRBV4-3 to TRBJ2-7; D unresolved. Sequenced input: naive CD8+ T cells from blood, with Jurkat cell RNA spiked in. Subset meaning: FACS-sorted CD8+CD4-CCR7+CD45RA+ naive T cells. The CDR3 DNA reads as TGCGCCAGCAGCCAAGATCATGGCAGGAGCTACGAGCAGTACTTC. It translates to CASSQDHGRSYEQYF.